This TCR beta chain was identified during a study of regulatory T cells in long-lasting Graves disease. General study findings and limits: Between persistent patients, a few thousand public clonotypes were shared, exceeding the 966 shared between new patients.

Trimming cost V 6 bases and J 10 bases, with 13 bases left between them. The CDR3 length is 12 residues. CDR1 is MGHDK, CDR2 SYGVNS, per germline. As to time point: newly diagnosed GD, antithyroid drugs for less than 3 months. With RNA extracted from PBMCs as input, the TCR library was made. Patients were enrolled at an endocrinology department in Xi'an, China. Both iRepertoire HTBI primers and Arm-PCR of CDR3 regions were used to build the TCR beta libraries. Using its own MiXCR run on the multiplex PCR reads, TCRdb lists one record per CDR3 protein. The sample has some 320,000 distinct CDR3 sequences, 15% to 20% seen once. Note on this clonotype: The target antigen is unknown.

This clonotype originated in a female donor with Graves disease. The sample was peripheral blood mononuclear cells (PBMCs), taken at new diagnosis, from a patient treated with antithyroid drugs. J is TRBJ2-1 and V is TRBV25-1, with D unclear. In DNA, the CDR3 is TGTGCCAGCAGCCGTAGACCCGGAGAGCAGTTCTTC. Its translation is CASSRRPGEQFF.